This T cell receptor beta chain originates from a study of cytomegalovirus exposure and HLA in healthy donors. Turning to the study itself: There were tens of millions of unique TCRs (from HLA-typed donors) in an early data release.

General study results and limits: A later analysis linked a missense variant in DCLRE1C to the trimming of TCR beta V and J genes. Donor immune exposure was known only as CMV serostatus.

Primers for the PCR totalled 60 Vbeta and 13 Jbeta. Assay: immunoSEQ multiplex PCR; the TCRdb copy retains only in-frame clones and omits some. The top ten clones hold around 0.98% of a sample with about 210,000 clones, roughly 90% of them seen once. Remarks on this clone: What it recognizes is unknown.

Germline CDR1 reads KGHSH; CDR2 reads LQKENI. The J segment lost 4 bases and the V segment lost 3 bases, leaving 5 bases of the junction unmatched. The CDR3 is made up of 14 amino acids. Sequenced: PBMCs. The sequence derives from a boy aged 2 to 9 in good health and CMV-seronegative. The chain combines TRBV18 with TRBJ1-2, with 7 bases fitting TRBD1. CDR3 in DNA: TGTGCCAGCTCACCCGGACAGGAGCTCTATGGCTACACCTTC. This gives the protein CASSPGQELYGYTF.